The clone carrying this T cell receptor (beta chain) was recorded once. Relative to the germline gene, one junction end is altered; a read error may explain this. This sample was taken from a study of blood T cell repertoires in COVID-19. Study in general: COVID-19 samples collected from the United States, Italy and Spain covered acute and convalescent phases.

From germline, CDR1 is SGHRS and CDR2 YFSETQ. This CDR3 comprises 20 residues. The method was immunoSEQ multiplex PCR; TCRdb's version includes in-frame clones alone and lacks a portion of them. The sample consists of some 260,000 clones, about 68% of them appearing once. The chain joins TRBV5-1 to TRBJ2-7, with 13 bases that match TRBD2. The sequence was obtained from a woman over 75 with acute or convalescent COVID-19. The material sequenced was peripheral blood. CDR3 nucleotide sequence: TGCGCCAGCAGATTGGGGTGGGGGACTAGCGGGACTAAGACTTCCTACGAGCAGTACTTC. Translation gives CASRLGWGTSGTKTSYEQYF.